Listed below are T cell receptor beta chains from one sample, sequenced in a study of cytomegalovirus exposure and HLA in healthy donors. Sequenced by immunoSEQ multiplex PCR; TCRdb stores in-frame clones only, minus some. The table has 180,000 or so clones, more than 65% seen once. Material for sequencing was PBMCs. The receptors shown here come from a woman in her 30s in good health and CMV-seropositive. Each CDR3 is given with its conserved first and last residue. A D gene is named only where the DNA matches it firmly. Only part of the rows carry a size: once, few, many, or a class if the clone is expanded.

clone_size	v_call	j_call	d_call	cdr3_nt	cdr3_aa
NA	TRBV9	TRBJ1-6	TRBD1	TGTGCCAGCAGCGTCTTGGGACAGGGGGGTCCTAATTCACCCCTCCACTTT	CASSVLGQGGPNSPLHF
once	TRBV6-5	TRBJ2-1	TRBD1	TGTGCCAGCATCGACAGGGGCAATGAGCAGTTCTTC	CASIDRGNEQFF
NA	TRBV11-2	TRBJ1-3	NA	TGTGCCAGCAGCTATAACTCACGGAGCTCTGGAAACACCATATATTTT	CASSYNSRSSGNTIYF
NA	TRBV6-1	TRBJ2-3	NA	TGTGCCAGCAGTTCCGTGACTAGCACAGATACGCAGTATTTT	CASSSVTSTDTQYF
NA	TRBV7-3	TRBJ2-1	NA	TGTGCCAGCAGCTTACCAGGGGCGGCCTACAATGAGCAGTTCTTC	CASSLPGAAYNEQFF
NA	TRBV29-1	TRBJ1-2	NA	TGCAGCGTTGTTTGGGGATCCGAGGGAGACGAACCGTTCAACTATGGCTACACCTTC	CSVVWGSEGDEPFNYGYTF
NA	TRBV6-4	TRBJ2-5	TRBD2	TGTGCCAGCAGTGAGACTAGCGGGGCGTGGGAGACCCAGTACTTC	CASSETSGAWETQYF
NA	TRBV10-2	TRBJ1-5	NA	TGCGCCAGCAGTGGATCCGAACTCAATCAGCCCCAGCATTTT	CASSGSELNQPQHF
NA	TRBV5-1	TRBJ2-5	NA	TGCGCCAGCAGCTTGGACAGGGTCCAAGAGACCCAGTACTTC	CASSLDRVQETQYF
NA	TRBV28	TRBJ1-6	TRBD1	TGTGCCAGCAGTTTGAGGGGGCGATATTCACCCCTCCACTTT	CASSLRGRYSPLHF
NA	TRBV14	TRBJ2-7	NA	TGTGCCAGCAGCCAAGAGTTCTCCGGACAGACCTACGAGCAGTACTTC	CASSQEFSGQTYEQYF
NA	TRBV6-5	TRBJ1-2	TRBD1	TGTGCCAGCAGCCGGGACAGGCTTAGGTATGGCTACACCTTC	CASSRDRLRYGYTF
NA	TRBV11-3	TRBJ1-3	NA	TGTGCCAGCAGCTTGTCGAACACCATATATTTT	CASSLSNTIYF
NA	TRBV10-3	TRBJ2-5	NA	TGTGCCATCAGTGAGCCACACAGGGACCGGGAGACCCAGTACTTC	CAISEPHRDRETQYF
NA	TRBV5-4	TRBJ2-7	TRBD1	TGTGCCAGCAGCTTGACAGGGGGGAGCTCCTACGAGCAGTACTTC	CASSLTGGSSYEQYF
once	TRBV9	TRBJ2-3	TRBD2	TGTGCCAGCAGCGTAGGTGGGCTAGCGGGGGACCGCACAGATACGCAGTATTTT	CASSVGGLAGDRTDTQYF
NA	TRBV5-6	TRBJ1-2	TRBD1	TGTGCCAGCAGCTTGAGCAGGGGGGTTAACTATGGCTACACCTTC	CASSLSRGVNYGYTF
NA	TRBV28	TRBJ2-4	TRBD2	TGTGCCAGCAGTCCCTGGCTAGCGGGGGCTAGAAACATTCAGTACTTC	CASSPWLAGARNIQYF
NA	TRBV5-6	TRBJ2-7	NA	TGTGCCAGCAGCTCCGGGAAGGGCTACGAGCAGTACTTC	CASSSGKGYEQYF
once	TRBV7-2	TRBJ2-5	NA	TGTGCCAGCAGCTTACGAGTCCGAGAGACCCAGTACTTC	CASSLRVRETQYF
NA	TRBV5-4	TRBJ2-4	NA	TGTGCCAGCAGTTTAGACAGAAGCCTAAACATTCAGTACTTC	CASSLDRSLNIQYF